The 28 T cell receptor beta chains in this list originate from one sample, sequenced in a study of beta chain features in type 1 diabetes. Broader study findings: Patients with Type 1 diabetes showed moderately but significantly shorter TCRB CDR3s in all four CD4+ subsets.

Sequencing targeted expressed TCRB transcripts, as all isolated RNA had been reverse transcribed. The method was immunoSEQ multiplex PCR; TCRdb's version includes in-frame clones alone and lacks a portion of them. Among 310,000 or so clones, around 9% were seen once, and the ten largest hold 1%. Antigens for these TCRs are unknown. Sequencing was carried out using central memory CD4+ T cells from blood. The receptors were sampled from a man aged 30 to 39 with type 1 diabetes.

This clone was seen repeatedly, ten times or more. The chain combines TRBV12-5 with TRBJ1-6, with D tentatively TRBD1 (5 bases). CDR1 and CDR2 from the germline V gene are LGHNT and FRNRAP. This CDR3 is built from 16 residues. V was cut by 7 bases and J by 4 bases, with 17 bases left in between. CDR3 bases: TGTGCTAGTGTCACGGACATCGGGGTGTATAATTCACCCCTCCACTTT. It yields the protein CASVTDIGVYNSPLHF.

This clone was found a few times. The chain links TRBV6-1 to TRBJ1-2, with 8 bases that match TRBD1. V trimming: 10 bases; J trimming: 2 bases; junction bases outside the gene matches: 9. CDR1 and CDR2 (germline): MNHNS, SASEGT. The CDR3 spans 14 residues. The CDR3 loop reads CATERDRGNYGYTF. The CDR3 coding sequence is TGTGCCACCGAACGAGACAGGGGCAACTATGGCTACACCTTC.

This clone turned up a few times. The V call is TRBV11-3, the J call TRBJ1-1; D is unclear. This CDR3 contains 13 residues. Between the trimmed V and J ends, which lost 4 bases and 3 bases, there was a span of 9 bases. The V gene's germline CDR1 is SGHNT and CDR2 YENEEA. CDR3 amino acids: CASSSMRDTEAFF. CDR3 sequence (DNA): TGTGCCAGCAGCTCTATGAGGGACACTGAAGCTTTCTTT.

This clone was seen only a few times. The gene calls are TRBV5-1 and TRBJ1-6; weak D call: TRBD1 (6 bases). The V end was cut by 4 bases, the J end by 10 bases, with 18 bases between. The CDR3 has 15 residues. Germline V gives CDR1 SGHRS, CDR2 YFSETQ. Here the CDR3 DNA reads TGCGCCAGCAGCCCACGTGCACAGGGACGCTCACCCCTCCACTTT. Translated: CASSPRAQGRSPLHF.

J is TRBJ1-1 and V is TRBV28; weak D call: TRBD1 (5 bases). Trimming removed 10 bases at V and 0 bases at J, with 15 bases between. Germline V gene data show CDR1 as MDHEN and CDR2 as SYDVKM. This CDR3 contains 14 residues. CDR3 coding DNA: TGTGCCACGTACACAGGAGCTATGAACACTGAAGCTTTCTTT. This sequence encodes CATYTGAMNTEAFF.

This clone was seen a handful of times. This chain connects TRBV7-2 to TRBJ2-2, with D possibly TRBD2 on 6 matching bases. This CDR3 contains 13 residues. Germline CDR1 is SGHTA and CDR2 is FQGNSA. The V end was cut by 2 bases, the J end by 13 bases, with 14 bases between. The CDR3 loop reads CASSLLRSGSLFF. In nucleotides, the CDR3 is TGTGCCAGCAGCTTATTGAGGAGCGGGTCGCTGTTTTTT.

This clone came up a few times. The chain links TRBV7-8 to TRBJ2-3; TRBD2 matches at 10 bases. From germline, CDR1 is SGHVS and CDR2 FQNEAQ. Trimming at V came to 5 bases and at J to 6 bases, leaving 5 bases not matched to a gene. This CDR3 has 14 amino acids. DNA for the CDR3: TGTGCCAGCAGCACTAGCGGGGAGGGGGATACGCAGTATTTT. This sequence encodes CASSTSGEGDTQYF.

This clone was counted a few times. The V and J genes are TRBV5-1 and TRBJ1-1; D not resolved. This CDR3 spans 14 amino acids. Germline V CDR1 and CDR2: SGHRS, YFSETQ. The V and J ends lost 0 bases and 4 bases respectively, with 10 bases between them. CDR3 protein: CASSLVIGSTEAFF. CDR3 nucleotide sequence: TGCGCCAGCAGCTTGGTGATAGGGAGCACTGAAGCTTTCTTT.

In its sample, this clone was seen many times. V is TRBV10-3 and J is TRBJ2-5; 7 bases map to TRBD2. The CDR3 extends over 13 amino acids. V was clipped by 4 bases and J by 5 bases; unmatched bases: 4. In germline, CDR1 is ENHRY, CDR2 SYGVKD. CDR3 amino acids: CAISGREKETQYF. The DNA for the CDR3 is TGTGCCATCAGTGGGCGGGAGAAGGAGACCCAGTACTTC.

V and J are TRBV11-2 and TRBJ2-2; D assignment may be TRBD1 or TRBD2 (5 bases each). Deletions cut 1 base from V and 1 base from J, with 10 bases between. CDR1 SGHAT and CDR2 FQNNGV come from the germline V gene. This CDR3 has 16 amino acids. CDR3 nucleotide sequence: TGTGCCAGCAGCTTAGCCCCGGGACGGAACACCGGGGAGCTGTTTTTT. As protein: CASSLAPGRNTGELFF.

The V and J genes are TRBV10-3 and TRBJ1-3; D gene ambiguous. V was shortened by 6 bases and J by 0 bases, with 12 bases between the two germline ends. The CDR3 covers 15 residues. CDR1 is ENHRY, CDR2 SYGVKD, per germline. The CDR3: CAIRVESRSGNTIYF. For the CDR3, the DNA is TGTGCCATCAGGGTTGAGAGCCGCTCTGGAAACACCATATATTTT.

This clone appeared a few times. The chain links TRBV7-2 to TRBJ2-3, with 8 bases aligning to TRBD1. Trimming at V came to 1 base and at J to 4 bases, leaving 1 base not matched to a gene. Germline-derived CDR1 and CDR2 are SGHTA and FQGNSA. CDR3 length equals 14 residues. The CDR3 DNA reads as TGTGCCAGCAGCTTAGACAGGGGGTCAGATACGCAGTATTTT. It yields the protein CASSLDRGSDTQYF.

This clone turned up a few times. The chain is built from TRBV6-5 and TRBJ1-6; 8 bases fit TRBD1. The V gene end was trimmed by 6 bases and the J gene end by 7 bases; junction bases not matched to a gene: 8. Germline V gives CDR1 MNHEY, CDR2 SVGAGI. The CDR3 runs 15 residues. The DNA of the CDR3 is TGTGCCAGCAGCCCAAACCGGGACAGGAATTCACCCCTCCACTTT. Translating it yields CASSPNRDRNSPLHF.

This chain uses TRBV14 with TRBJ1-1, with a weak D call TRBD1 (6 bases). This CDR3 region has 14 residues. Deletions cut 4 bases from V and 0 bases from J, with 9 bases between. The germline gives CDR1 SGHDN, CDR2 FVKESK. CDR3 residues: CASSPRGLNTEAFF. CDR3 nucleotide sequence: TGTGCCAGCAGCCCCAGGGGCTTGAACACTGAAGCTTTCTTT.

The rearrangement joins TRBV11-2 to TRBJ1-3; the D is unclear. The germline V and J ends were trimmed by 2 bases and 0 bases, with 2 bases remaining between them. Germline V gene data show CDR1 as SGHAT and CDR2 as FQNNGV. This CDR3 region has 13 residues. Written as DNA, the CDR3 is TGTGCCAGCAGCTTACCCTCTGGAAACACCATATATTTT. Translated, it gives CASSLPSGNTIYF.

V and J are TRBV7-2 and TRBJ2-7; 12 bases map to TRBD2. V shed 6 bases, J shed 7 bases, and the junction held 7 bases outside the gene matches. CDR3 length equals 14 residues. Germline V lookup: CDR1 SGHTA, CDR2 FQGNSA. The CDR3 bases are TGTGCCAGCAGGCCTAGCGGGGGGGCCGGTGAGCAGTACTTC. It is translated as CASRPSGGAGEQYF.

This clone was seen only a few times. The CDR3 here is CSVKGTGATYEQYF. For the CDR3, the DNA is TGCAGCGTTAAGGGGACAGGGGCTACCTACGAGCAGTACTTC. V gene TRBV29-1 combines with J gene TRBJ2-7, with TRBD1 identical over 10 bases. The CDR3 totals 14 residues. V lost 5 bases and J lost 2; bases outside the gene matches: 6. CDR1 and CDR2 (germline): SQVTM, ANQGSEA.

This clone was found a few times. V is TRBV29-1 and J is TRBJ2-1; D is tentatively TRBD1 or TRBD2 (6 bases each). This CDR3 contains 15 residues. V dropped 2 bases and J dropped 1 base, with 12 bases sitting between them. Germline-derived CDR1 and CDR2 are SQVTM and ANQGSEA. This chain's CDR3 is CSVERGVGSYNEQFF. Written as DNA, the CDR3 is TGCAGCGTTGAAAGGGGGGTAGGGTCCTACAATGAGCAGTTCTTC.

In this sample, this clone turned up many times. The chain recombines TRBV7-9 with TRBJ2-5; D is perhaps TRBD2 (7 bases). The V gene's germline CDR1 is SEHNR and CDR2 FQNEAQ (reference sequence). Trimming shortened V by 7 bases and J by 2 bases, and 11 bases separated the two germline ends. The CDR3 is 13 amino acids. The CDR3 sequence is CASKGGAQETQYF. Written as DNA, the CDR3 is TGTGCCAGCAAAGGGGGGGCACAAGAGACCCAGTACTTC.

This clone came up a few times. The chain has TRBV30 and TRBJ1-2; D perhaps matches TRBD1 (6 bases). CDR1 and CDR2 (germline): GTSNPN, SVGIG (reference sequence). The CDR3 runs to 11 residues. The germline V and J ends were trimmed by 8 bases and 8 bases, with 15 bases remaining between them. DNA of the CDR3: TGTGCCCAGGGGTCCGGGCAGGGCTACACCTTC. It translates to CAQGSGQGYTF. The complete variable domain, with remaining parts taken from reference TRBV30 and TRBJ1-2, reads SQTIHQWPATLVQPVGSPLSLECTVEGTSNPNLYWYRQAAGRGLQLLFYSVGIGQISSEVPQNLSASRPQDRQFILSSKKLLLSDSGFYLCAQGSGQGYTFGSGTRLTVV.

Here the CDR3 DNA reads TGTGCCAGCAGCTTCGGTAGCAATGAGCAGTTCTTC. Translated: CASSFGSNEQFF. The chain recombines TRBV7-8 with TRBJ2-1; D gene ambiguous. Trimming shortened V by 3 bases and J by 6 bases, and 6 bases separated the two germline ends. The CDR3 is made up of 12 amino acids. The V gene's germline CDR1 is SGHVS and CDR2 FQNEAQ.

The chain combines TRBV7-2 with TRBJ2-7; the D gene could be TRBD1 or TRBD2 (6 bases each). The CDR3 extends over 14 amino acids. Trimming removed 7 bases at V and 6 bases at J, with 19 bases between. The germline V gene encodes CDR1 SGHTA and CDR2 FQGNSA. In nucleotides, the CDR3 is TGTGCCAGCAACGATGGGGGGCCCTATCGCGAGCAGTACTTC. Translating it yields CASNDGGPYREQYF.

This clone was observed a handful of times. The J gene is TRBJ1-1, the V gene TRBV18; D unclear. Germline-derived CDR1 and CDR2 are KGHSH and LQKENI. The V end was cut by 3 bases, the J end by 1 base, with 9 bases between. This CDR3 is built from 14 residues. The CDR3: CASSPSAGNTEAFF. The CDR3 DNA sequence: TGTGCCAGCTCACCGTCCGCGGGGAACACTGAAGCTTTCTTT. The variable domain in full, completed from reference TRBV18 and TRBJ1-1, reads NAGVMQNPRHLVRRRGQEARLRCSPMKGHSHVYWYRQLPEEGLKFMVYLQKENIIDESGMPKERFSAEFPKEGPSILRIQQVVRGDSAAYFCASSPSAGNTEAFFGQGTRLTVV.

This clone occurred a few times. V is TRBV6-5 and J is TRBJ2-7, with a weak D call TRBD2 (5 bases). V lost 6 bases to trimming and J lost 1 base, with 16 bases between them. CDR3 length: 15 amino acids. Germline CDR1 and CDR2: MNHEY and SVGAGI. CDR3 DNA sequence: TGTGCCAGCAGGAATCCCGGACTGAAGTCCTACGAGCAGTACTTC. It is translated as CASRNPGLKSYEQYF.

In DNA form, the CDR3 reads TGTGCCAGCGGAAGGTTCGAGGGTAAGGGTGAAGCTTTCTTT. Translated, it gives CASGRFEGKGEAFF. V gene TRBV27 combines with J gene TRBJ1-1; D is unresolved. Germline V lookup: CDR1 MNHEY, CDR2 SMNVEV (reference sequence). V lost 8 bases, J lost 7 bases, and 20 bases lay in between. The CDR3 length is 14 residues.

In regard to this clone: Other DNA sequences in this specimen translate into the identical CDR3. This chain connects TRBV30 to TRBJ1-5; D may be TRBD1 (5 bases). The germline gives CDR1 GTSNPN, CDR2 SVGIG (reference sequence). V was shortened by 5 bases and J by 0 bases, with 8 bases between the two germline ends. This CDR3 has 13 residues. The CDR3, as DNA: TGTGCCTGGGGCAGGGATAGCAATCAGCCCCAGCATTTT. Translated: CAWGRDSNQPQHF.

This chain joins TRBV5-1 and TRBJ2-5, with 9 nucleotides matching TRBD2. The J call is in doubt because the DNA end fits TRBJ2-7 better. This CDR3 spans 15 amino acids. Germline lookup yields CDR1 SGHRS and CDR2 YFSETQ. The CDR3 nucleotides read TGCGCCAGCAGCTTGATTAGCGGGGGCCCTTACGAGCAGTACTTC. This sequence encodes CASSLISGGPYEQYF.

This sequence joins TRBV4-3 and TRBJ1-1; no firm D call. The V gene lost 4 bases and the J gene lost 4 bases, with 10 bases spanning the gap. CDR3 size: 13 residues. Germline CDR1 LGHNA, CDR2 YSLEER. The CDR3 sequence is CASSPGLGTEAFF. As DNA, the CDR3 is TGCGCCAGCAGCCCCGGGTTAGGCACTGAAGCTTTCTTT.